This T cell receptor (beta chain) was retrieved from a study of shared clonotypes between healthy human individuals (TCRdb year 2020). For the wider study: A few men and two women, aged 18 to 49 years, made up the cohort. Between about 0.94 and 8.9 billion PBMCs per donor were obtained by leukapheresis. The study deeply sequenced blood TCR repertoires of five healthy adults to estimate repertoire size and the extent of clonotype sharing between individuals. Different laboratories and diverse techniques were used to prepare libraries and sequence TCR repertoires, to increase sequencing depth and limit assay-specific biases. For each donor, three plates each were used for CD4 naive and CD4 memory, two plates were used for CD8 naive, and one plate was used for CD8 memory. The full study reports these points: Even with the large sequencing depth, rarefaction of the sorted-subset datasets indicated that sequencing was incomplete. Across a handful of donors, approximately 5% of naive CD4, roughly 3.5% of naive CD8, about 2% of memory CD4, and approximately 0.4% of memory CD8 clonotypes were shared. Sampling was restricted to blood, and TCR repertoires in tissue are likely to differ from TCR repertoires in blood. Pairwise subsampling indicated that sequencing depth was expected to affect the degree of clonotype sharing among donors. Because the study included a small number of donors, the genetic and exposure-history diversity represented was limited. Higher generation probabilities were observed for clonotypes shared by all four sorted-subset donors than for non-shared clonotypes. Larger estimated clonotype richness was generally found for naive subsets than for memory subsets.

Comment on this clone: The antigen this receptor binds is unknown. The record has no base qualities; no much larger clone is one base away.

The CDR3 has 16 amino acids, counting the end cysteine and phenylalanine. Kept here is only the CDR3 DNA, which spans 48 bases and is read in frame from base 1. CDR1 and CDR2 (SGHRS, YFSETQ) derive from the germline V gene. Germline trimming: 1 base from V, 3 bases from J; junction bases outside gene matches: 6. Using the deep immunoSEQ assay, multiplex PCR amplified TCR CDR3 regions from genomic DNA. Extracted genomic DNA from each cell subset was distributed evenly across all wells of several immunoSEQ 96-well plates, and each plate was treated as a replicate. Each replicate PCR for sorted subsets received around 200 ng genomic DNA, equal to tens of thousands of T cell genomes. The purified libraries were quantified using a Qubit 3.0 fluorometer, sized with a Bioanalyzer 2100, and then quantified again using the KAPA Library Quantification kit. A separate single-read 150-cycle Illumina NextSeq 550 flow cell was used to sequence each immunoSEQ 96-well plate. In the authors' own workflow: Because only junctional sequences without quality scores were contained in the immunoSEQ output, filtering matching that applied to full-length reads could not be performed. Sequences were annotated with PyIR, a Python wrapper for IgBLAST v1.9, and V/J genes and CDR3 were assigned using IMGT germline references. Reads were removed for weak V/J assignments (E-value above 1e-6), missing CDR3, stop codons, out-of-frame junctions, or ambiguous translated residues. V3J clonotypes were defined as sequences sharing the same inferred V gene, J gene, and CDR3 amino acid sequence. To compute the percentage overlap between repertoires, the number of shared unique clonotypes was divided by the size of the smaller repertoire. Repertoire richness was assessed with RTK rarefaction, the Chao1 estimator, and Recon v2.1 estimates of unobserved clonotypes. Generation probabilities were computed with OLGA for all TCRbeta clonotypes obtained by the gDNA method from several donors. TCRdb limited this immuneACCESS table to in-frame rearrangements with V and J called. A share of clones is missing; checked studies link under half to unresolved V genes, and the rest is unexplained. The DNA was the basis for D and trimming; V, J and clone size are from that table. The sample table shows around 2.3 million clones, and almost 96% are seen once. The ten largest clones capture approximately 0.13% of the sample.

Healthy HIV-negative adults with no recently reported acute infections or vaccinations were included as donors. Every donor was a Caucasian adult residing in Nashville, Tennessee, USA. CD4+ T cells were enriched through magnetic negative selection, after which naive cells were positively selected on CD45RA and the remaining negative fraction served as the memory subset. After blood collection by leukapheresis, PBMCs were isolated using Ficoll-Histopaque density gradient centrifugation and then cryopreserved in the vapor phase of liquid nitrogen. Analytical flow cytometry was used to check the purity and quantity of every magnetically sorted T cell population. Each sorted fraction had its genomic DNA isolated and then quantified by UV absorbance on a Nanodrop 2000c.

This clonotype was obtained from a man between 18 and 35 years old in good health. This receptor chain uses TRBV5-1 and TRBJ2-3; 9 nucleotides in the junction match TRBD2. The sequencing input was naive CD4+ T cells sorted from blood. Sample cell subset or site, as interpreted from the label and publication: CD45RA+ positively selected. The DNA sequence follows: TGCGCCAGCAGCTTGTCGGCGGGAGGGGGGACAGATACGCAGTATTTT. This yields the protein CASSLSAGGGTDTQYF. The variable domain in full, with residues beyond the CDR3 obtained from the reference TRBV5-1 and TRBJ2-3 genes, is KAGVTQTPRYLIKTRGQQVTLSCSPISGHRSVSWYQQTPGQGLQFLFEYFSETQRNKGNFPGRFSGRQFSNSRSEMNVSTLELGDSALYLCASSLSAGGGTDTQYFGPGTRLTVL.